These T cell receptor beta chains were read from a single sample in a study of molecular identifiers for immune sequencing clone quantification. TCRdb re-derived calls from the PCR reads in MiXCR, one entry per CDR3 protein. Of 490,000 or so distinct CDR3 sequences in the sample, roughly 23% were seen once. The sample comprised naive CD8+ T cells from blood, with Jurkat cell RNA spiked in. The source of these receptors is a human donor in good health. Some libraries in this study had Jurkat cell RNA spiked in. CDR3s include the opening cysteine and the closing phenylalanine or tryptophan. Fields, in order: J gene, V gene, D gene, clone size, CDR3 DNA, CDR3 protein. A D gene is named only where the DNA matches it firmly. Clone size is not always given. Where it is, it says once, few, many or a class for expanded clones.

j_call: TRBJ1-5
v_call: TRBV12-3/TRBV12-4
d_call: NA
clone_size: NA
cdr3_nt: TGTGCCAGCACACACGAGGGGGGAAATCAGCCCCAGCATTTT
cdr3_aa: CASTHEGGNQPQHF

j_call: TRBJ2-3
v_call: TRBV20-1
d_call: NA
clone_size: NA
cdr3_nt: TGCAGTGCTAGTCCCATGACAGCAGCTAGCACAGATACGCAGTATTTT
cdr3_aa: CSASPMTAASTDTQYF

j_call: TRBJ2-2
v_call: TRBV9
d_call: TRBD2
clone_size: few
cdr3_nt: TGTGCCAGCAGCGTAGCAGCGGGAGGCACCGGGGAGCTGTTTTTT
cdr3_aa: CASSVAAGGTGELFF

j_call: TRBJ2-5
v_call: TRBV3-1
d_call: NA
clone_size: NA
cdr3_nt: TGTGCCAGCAGCCGAGGGATCTACAGGCATGGAGAGACCCAGTACTTC
cdr3_aa: CASSRGIYRHGETQYF

j_call: TRBJ2-3
v_call: TRBV4-1
d_call: TRBD2
clone_size: NA
cdr3_nt: TGCGCCAGCAGCCCCCCGGGGGGGGGCGATACGCAGTATTTT
cdr3_aa: CASSPPGGGDTQYF

j_call: TRBJ2-7
v_call: TRBV20-1
d_call: NA
clone_size: NA
cdr3_nt: TGCAGTGCTATATGGGGGGACTCCTACGAGCAGCACTTC
cdr3_aa: CSAIWGDSYEQHF

j_call: TRBJ2-7
v_call: TRBV19
d_call: NA
clone_size: many
cdr3_nt: TGTGCCAGTAGTATTGGGATCTCCTACGAGCAGTACTTC
cdr3_aa: CASSIGISYEQYF

j_call: TRBJ2-3
v_call: TRBV4-2
d_call: NA
clone_size: few
cdr3_nt: TGTGCCAGCAGCCAAGACACCATAGGGGGAGGGCTCACAGATACGCAGTATTTT
cdr3_aa: CASSQDTIGGGLTDTQYF

j_call: TRBJ1-1
v_call: TRBV5-6
d_call: NA
clone_size: many
cdr3_nt: TGTGCCAGCAGCTTGGAGCAGGGTCGAACTGAAGCTTTCTTT
cdr3_aa: CASSLEQGRTEAFF

j_call: TRBJ2-1
v_call: TRBV19
d_call: NA
clone_size: few
cdr3_nt: TGTGCCAGTAGTGCGGCTAGTATCGGTGAGCAGTTCTTC
cdr3_aa: CASSAASIGEQFF

j_call: TRBJ2-7
v_call: TRBV7-9
d_call: NA
clone_size: few
cdr3_nt: TGTGCCAGCAGCTCGAAGACAGCTGTCTCCTACGAGCAGTACTTC
cdr3_aa: CASSSKTAVSYEQYF

j_call: TRBJ2-1
v_call: TRBV14
d_call: NA
clone_size: NA
cdr3_nt: TGTACCAGCAGCCAGCTCTCCTCATTCGAGCAGTTCTTC
cdr3_aa: CTSSQLSSFEQFF

j_call: TRBJ1-5
v_call: TRBV12-3/TRBV12-4
d_call: NA
clone_size: few
cdr3_nt: TGTGCCAGCAGCGAAAGGGGGGATAGCAATCAGCCCCAGCATTTT
cdr3_aa: CASSERGDSNQPQHF

j_call: TRBJ2-7
v_call: TRBV13
d_call: NA
clone_size: NA
cdr3_nt: TGTGCCGGCAGCTTAGAGGGGAACCGTTACGAGCAGTACTTC
cdr3_aa: CAGSLEGNRYEQYF

j_call: TRBJ2-1
v_call: TRBV12-3/TRBV12-4
d_call: TRBD2
clone_size: many
cdr3_nt: TGTGCCAGCAGTCCCTTAGCGGGGAGGGCCGACAATGAGCAGTTCTTC
cdr3_aa: CASSPLAGRADNEQFF

j_call: TRBJ2-2
v_call: TRBV7-2
d_call: NA
clone_size: NA
cdr3_nt: TGTGCCAGCAGCCCCGAGGCAGGCGCGTGGAGGACCGGGGAGCTGTTTTTT
cdr3_aa: CASSPEAGAWRTGELFF

j_call: TRBJ1-5
v_call: TRBV20-1
d_call: NA
clone_size: many
cdr3_nt: TGCAGTGCTAGAGGCGAACAGGGAGGTCGCTATCAGCCCCAGCATTTT
cdr3_aa: CSARGEQGGRYQPQHF

j_call: TRBJ2-4
v_call: TRBV13
d_call: TRBD2
clone_size: many
cdr3_nt: TGTGCCAGCAGCTTGGGACTCGAAGGGACTAGCGGGAGAGTGAGCTTC
cdr3_aa: CASSLGLEGTSGRVSF

j_call: TRBJ2-1
v_call: TRBV4-3
d_call: NA
clone_size: NA
cdr3_nt: TGCGCCAGCAGCCAGAGCACTAGCTTTCCCGATGAGCAGTTCTTC
cdr3_aa: CASSQSTSFPDEQFF

j_call: TRBJ2-7
v_call: TRBV20-1
d_call: NA
clone_size: many
cdr3_nt: TGCAGTGCTAGAGCACAGGGATACGAGCAGTACTTC
cdr3_aa: CSARAQGYEQYF

j_call: TRBJ2-3
v_call: TRBV10-2
d_call: NA
clone_size: few
cdr3_nt: TGCGCCAGCAGTGTTGACGGGAGCGCAGATACGCAGTATTTT
cdr3_aa: CASSVDGSADTQYF

j_call: TRBJ2-1
v_call: TRBV12-3/TRBV12-4
d_call: NA
clone_size: few
cdr3_nt: TGTGCCAGCTGCCGACCCGCGAACGATGAGCAGTTCTTC
cdr3_aa: CASCRPANDEQFF

j_call: TRBJ1-5
v_call: TRBV6-2/TRBV6-3
d_call: TRBD1
clone_size: few
cdr3_nt: TGTGCCAGCAGTTGGACAGGCGGACTGGACCAGCCCCAGCATTTT
cdr3_aa: CASSWTGGLDQPQHF

j_call: TRBJ2-3
v_call: TRBV29-1
d_call: NA
clone_size: many
cdr3_nt: TGCAGCGTTGAGGACGGGGAGAAAGATACGCAGTATTTT
cdr3_aa: CSVEDGEKDTQYF

j_call: TRBJ2-7
v_call: TRBV29-1
d_call: TRBD2
clone_size: few
cdr3_nt: TGCAGCGTTGAAGACCAGACTAGCGGGGGGTCCTACGAGCAGTACTTC
cdr3_aa: CSVEDQTSGGSYEQYF

j_call: TRBJ2-4
v_call: TRBV4-3
d_call: NA
clone_size: many
cdr3_nt: TGCGCCAGCAGCCAAGATTTCAGGGGTGCCAAAAACATTCAGTACTTC
cdr3_aa: CASSQDFRGAKNIQYF

j_call: TRBJ1-1
v_call: TRBV29-1
d_call: NA
clone_size: many
cdr3_nt: TGCAGCGTTTATGCGGACACTGAAGCTTTCTTT
cdr3_aa: CSVYADTEAFF

j_call: TRBJ1-1
v_call: TRBV5-6
d_call: NA
clone_size: many
cdr3_nt: TGTGCCAGCAGCTTGGGCCCCACGGGGGGAGCTTTCTTT
cdr3_aa: CASSLGPTGGAFF

j_call: TRBJ2-6
v_call: TRBV28
d_call: TRBD2
clone_size: many
cdr3_nt: TGTGCCAGCAGTACCAAAACCGGGACTAGCGGGAAAATCATGGGCTCTGGGGCCAACGTCCTGACTTTC
cdr3_aa: CASSTKTGTSGKIMGSGANVLTF

j_call: TRBJ2-7
v_call: TRBV12-3/TRBV12-4
d_call: NA
clone_size: NA
cdr3_nt: TGTGCCAGCAGCCCCCCGACTAGAAAGTACGAGCAGTACTTC
cdr3_aa: CASSPPTRKYEQYF

j_call: TRBJ1-5
v_call: TRBV5-6
d_call: NA
clone_size: many
cdr3_nt: TGTGCCAGCAGCCTCCTCGTGGGCCTCGAAAATAATCAGCCCCAGCATTTT
cdr3_aa: CASSLLVGLENNQPQHF

j_call: TRBJ2-7
v_call: TRBV7-9
d_call: NA
clone_size: many
cdr3_nt: TGTGCCAGCAGCTCCCGTGAAGAGCAGTACTTC
cdr3_aa: CASSSREEQYF

j_call: TRBJ2-5
v_call: TRBV20-1
d_call: TRBD2
clone_size: once
cdr3_nt: TGCAGTGCTAGAGGTTTGAGTAGCGGGGGAGAGACCCAGTACTTC
cdr3_aa: CSARGLSSGGETQYF

j_call: TRBJ2-7
v_call: TRBV20-1
d_call: NA
clone_size: NA
cdr3_nt: TGCAGTGCTAGTGGACTTGTCTCAACCAGCTCCTACGAGCAGTACTTC
cdr3_aa: CSASGLVSTSSYEQYF

j_call: TRBJ1-6
v_call: TRBV7-9
d_call: NA
clone_size: NA
cdr3_nt: TGTGCCAGCAGCAACAATGGTTCACCCCTCCACTTT
cdr3_aa: CASSNNGSPLHF

j_call: TRBJ2-5
v_call: TRBV6-1
d_call: TRBD1
clone_size: NA
cdr3_nt: TGTGCCAGCAGTGGGGGATTGGGACAGGGGGGTACGGAGGACCAGTACTTC
cdr3_aa: CASSGGLGQGGTEDQYF

j_call: TRBJ2-7
v_call: TRBV7-9
d_call: TRBD1
clone_size: many
cdr3_nt: TGTGCCAGCAGCACGCAGGGACAGCCCTACGAGCAGTACTTC
cdr3_aa: CASSTQGQPYEQYF

j_call: TRBJ2-7
v_call: TRBV7-9
d_call: NA
clone_size: once
cdr3_nt: TGTGCCAGCAGCTTAGGGCCCCTCTCTGACGAGCAGTACTTC
cdr3_aa: CASSLGPLSDEQYF